This T cell receptor (beta chain) was recorded in a study of blood T cell repertoires in COVID-19. The CDR3 totals 16 residues. Germline-derived CDR1 and CDR2 are SGDLS and YYNGEE. J was trimmed by 1 base and V by 0 bases; bases with no gene match: 5. The authors' processing: Estimated nucleated cell counts came from reference gene primer amplification. Measured with immunoSEQ multiplex PCR; TCRdb has only the in-frame clones, and not every one. Clone size and the V and J calls come from that table; the DNA yielded D and trimming. The table shows 110,000 or so clones, with around 89% occurring only once.

This sequence was found in a woman aged 45-65 years with acute or convalescent COVID-19. The chain recombines TRBV9 with TRBJ2-7; 9 bases agree with TRBD2. The sample was peripheral blood. CDR3 in amino acids: CASSVGWTSDSYEQYF. CDR3 nucleotide sequence: TGTGCCAGCAGCGTAGGTTGGACTAGCGATTCCTACGAGCAGTACTTC.